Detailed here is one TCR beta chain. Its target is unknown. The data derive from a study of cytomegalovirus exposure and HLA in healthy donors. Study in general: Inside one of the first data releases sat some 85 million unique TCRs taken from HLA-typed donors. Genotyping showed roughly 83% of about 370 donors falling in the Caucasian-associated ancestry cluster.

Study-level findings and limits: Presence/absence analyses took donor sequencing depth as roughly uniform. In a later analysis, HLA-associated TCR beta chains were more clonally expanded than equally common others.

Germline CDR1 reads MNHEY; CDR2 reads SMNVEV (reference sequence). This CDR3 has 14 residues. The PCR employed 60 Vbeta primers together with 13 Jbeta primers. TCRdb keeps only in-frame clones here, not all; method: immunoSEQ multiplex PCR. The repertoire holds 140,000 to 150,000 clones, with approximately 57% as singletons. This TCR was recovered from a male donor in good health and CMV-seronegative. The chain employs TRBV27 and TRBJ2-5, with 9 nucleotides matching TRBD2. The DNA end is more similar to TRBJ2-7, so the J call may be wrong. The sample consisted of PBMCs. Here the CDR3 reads CASKVAGDSYEQYF. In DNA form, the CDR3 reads TGTGCCAGCAAGGTAGCGGGGGACTCCTACGAGCAGTACTTC.